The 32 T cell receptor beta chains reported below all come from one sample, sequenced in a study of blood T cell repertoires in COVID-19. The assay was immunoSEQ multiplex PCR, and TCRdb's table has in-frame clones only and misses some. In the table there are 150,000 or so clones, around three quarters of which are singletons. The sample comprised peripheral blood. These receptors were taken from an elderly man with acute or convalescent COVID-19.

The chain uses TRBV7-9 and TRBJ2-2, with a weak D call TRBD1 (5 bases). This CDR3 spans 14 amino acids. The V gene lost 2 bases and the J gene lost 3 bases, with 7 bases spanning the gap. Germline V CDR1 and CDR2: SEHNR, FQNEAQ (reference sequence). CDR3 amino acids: CASSLLTDTGELFF. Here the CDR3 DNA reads TGTGCCAGCAGCTTATTGACAGACACCGGGGAGCTGTTTTTT.

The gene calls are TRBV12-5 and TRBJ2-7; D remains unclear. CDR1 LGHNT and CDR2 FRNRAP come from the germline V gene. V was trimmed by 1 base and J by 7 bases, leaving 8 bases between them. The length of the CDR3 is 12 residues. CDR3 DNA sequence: TGTGCTAGTGGTTTGGACGGTTGGGAGCAGTACTTC. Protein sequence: CASGLDGWEQYF.

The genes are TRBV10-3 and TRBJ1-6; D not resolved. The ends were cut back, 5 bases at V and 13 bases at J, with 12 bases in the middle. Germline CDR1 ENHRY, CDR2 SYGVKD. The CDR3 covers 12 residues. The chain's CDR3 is CAISQAENPLHF. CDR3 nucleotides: TGTGCCATCAGTCAGGCAGAGAATCCCCTCCACTTT.

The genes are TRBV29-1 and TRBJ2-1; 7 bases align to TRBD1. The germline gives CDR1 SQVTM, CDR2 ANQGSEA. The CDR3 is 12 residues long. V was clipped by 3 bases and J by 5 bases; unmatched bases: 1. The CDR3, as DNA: TGCAGCGTTGACCAGGGGGACAATGAGCAGTTCTTC. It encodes CSVDQGDNEQFF.

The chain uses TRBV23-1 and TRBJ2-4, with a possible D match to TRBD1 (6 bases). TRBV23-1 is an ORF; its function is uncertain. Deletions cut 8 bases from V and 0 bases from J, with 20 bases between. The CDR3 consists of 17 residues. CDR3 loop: CASSTEDSRLAKNIQYF. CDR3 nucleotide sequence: TGCGCCAGCTCAACGGAGGACAGCCGCTTAGCCAAAAACATTCAGTACTTC.

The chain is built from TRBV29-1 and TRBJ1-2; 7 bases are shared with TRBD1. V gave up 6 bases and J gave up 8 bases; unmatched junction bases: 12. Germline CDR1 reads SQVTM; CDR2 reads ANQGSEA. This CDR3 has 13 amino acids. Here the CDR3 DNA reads TGCAGCGTCGACCGGGACAGTCGCGGCGGCTACACCTTC. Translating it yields CSVDRDSRGGYTF.

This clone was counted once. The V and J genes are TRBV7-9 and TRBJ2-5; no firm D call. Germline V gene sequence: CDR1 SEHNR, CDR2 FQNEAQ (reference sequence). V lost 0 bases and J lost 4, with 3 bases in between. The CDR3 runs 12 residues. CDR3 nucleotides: TGTGCCAGCAGCTTAGCGGCAGAGACCCAGTACTTC. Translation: CASSLAAETQYF.

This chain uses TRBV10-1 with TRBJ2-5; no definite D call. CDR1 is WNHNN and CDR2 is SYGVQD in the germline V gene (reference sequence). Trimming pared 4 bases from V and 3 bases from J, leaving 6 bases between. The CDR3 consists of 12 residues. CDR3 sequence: CASSGPEETQYF. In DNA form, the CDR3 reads TGCGCCAGCAGTGGGCCAGAAGAGACCCAGTACTTC.

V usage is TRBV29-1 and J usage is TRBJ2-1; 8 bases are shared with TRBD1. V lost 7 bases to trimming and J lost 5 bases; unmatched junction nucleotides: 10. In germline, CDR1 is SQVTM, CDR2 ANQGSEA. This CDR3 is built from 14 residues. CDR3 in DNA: TGCAGCGCGGCCTCAGGGGGCAGGGACAATGAGCAGTTCTTC. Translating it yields CSAASGGRDNEQFF.

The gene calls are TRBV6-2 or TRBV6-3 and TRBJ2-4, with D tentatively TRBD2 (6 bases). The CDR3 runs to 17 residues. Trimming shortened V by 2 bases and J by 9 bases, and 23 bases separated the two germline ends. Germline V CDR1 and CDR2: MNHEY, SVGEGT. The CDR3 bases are TGTGCCAGCAGTTACGATGTTGTCGGGGGTAGGGTTGGCATTCAGTACTTC. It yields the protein CASSYDVVGGRVGIQYF.

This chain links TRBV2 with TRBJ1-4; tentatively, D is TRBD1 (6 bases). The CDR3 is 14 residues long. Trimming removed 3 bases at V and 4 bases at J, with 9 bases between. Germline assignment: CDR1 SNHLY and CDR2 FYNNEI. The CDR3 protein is CASSDGGLNEKLFF. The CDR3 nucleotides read TGTGCCAGCAGTGACGGGGGGCTTAATGAAAAACTGTTTTTT.

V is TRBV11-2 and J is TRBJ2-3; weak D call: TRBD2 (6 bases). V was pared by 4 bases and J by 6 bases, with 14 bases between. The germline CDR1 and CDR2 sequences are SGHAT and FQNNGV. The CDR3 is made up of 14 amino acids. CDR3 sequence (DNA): TGTGCCAGCAGCTGGGGACTTCAAGAGGATACGCAGTATTTT. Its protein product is CASSWGLQEDTQYF.

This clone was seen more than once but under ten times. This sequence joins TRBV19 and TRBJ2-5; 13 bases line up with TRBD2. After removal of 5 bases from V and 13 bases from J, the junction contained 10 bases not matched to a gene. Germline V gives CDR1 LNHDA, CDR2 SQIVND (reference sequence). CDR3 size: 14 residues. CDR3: CASSSRTSGGRRYF. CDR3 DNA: TGTGCCAGTAGTTCTCGGACTAGCGGGGGCCGGCGGTACTTC. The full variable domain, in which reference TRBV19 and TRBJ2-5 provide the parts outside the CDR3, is DGGITQSPKYLFRKEGQNVTLSCEQNLNHDAMYWYRQDPGQGLRLIYYSQIVNDFQKGDIAEGYSVSREKKESFPLTVTSAQKNPTAFYLCASSSRTSGGRRYFGPGTRLLVL.

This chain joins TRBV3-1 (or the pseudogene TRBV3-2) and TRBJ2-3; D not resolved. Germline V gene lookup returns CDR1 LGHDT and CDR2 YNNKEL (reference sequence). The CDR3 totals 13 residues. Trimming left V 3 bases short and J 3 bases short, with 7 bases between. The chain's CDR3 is CASSQRLTDTQYF. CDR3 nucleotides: TGTGCCAGCAGCCAGCGACTTACAGATACGCAGTATTTT.

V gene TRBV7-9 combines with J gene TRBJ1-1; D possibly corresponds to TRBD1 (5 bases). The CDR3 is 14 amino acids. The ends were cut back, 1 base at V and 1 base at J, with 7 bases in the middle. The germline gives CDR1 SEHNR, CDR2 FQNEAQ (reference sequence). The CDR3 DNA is TGTGCCAGCAGCTTAGGACAGCCGAACACTGAAGCTTTCTTT. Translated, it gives CASSLGQPNTEAFF.

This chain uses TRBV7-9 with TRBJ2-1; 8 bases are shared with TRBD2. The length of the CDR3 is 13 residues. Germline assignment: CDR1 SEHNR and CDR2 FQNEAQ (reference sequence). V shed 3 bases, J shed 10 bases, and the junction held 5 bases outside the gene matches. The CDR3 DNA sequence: TGTGCCAGCAGCTTGGCGGGGGGATGGGAGCAGTTCTTC. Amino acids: CASSLAGGWEQFF. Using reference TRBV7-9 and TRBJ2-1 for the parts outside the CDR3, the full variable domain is DTGVSQNPRHKITKRGQNVTFRCDPISEHNRLYWYRQTLGQGPEFLTYFQNEAQLEKSRLLSDRFSAERPKGSFSTLEIQRTEQGDSAMYLCASSLAGGWEQFFGPGTRLTVL.

CDR3 loop: CASSIGGQGHTGELFF. DNA of the CDR3: TGTGCCAGTAGTATAGGGGGACAGGGGCACACCGGGGAGCTGTTTTTT. The chain joins TRBV19 to TRBJ2-2; 10 positions match TRBD1. Germline CDR1 and CDR2: LNHDA and SQIVND (reference sequence). The CDR3 totals 16 residues. Trimming took 1 base from V and 3 from J; bases not matched to a gene: 2.

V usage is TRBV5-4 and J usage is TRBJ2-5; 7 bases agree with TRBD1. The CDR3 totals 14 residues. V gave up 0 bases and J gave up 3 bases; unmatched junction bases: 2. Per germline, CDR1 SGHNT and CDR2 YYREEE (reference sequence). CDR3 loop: CASSLGQGKETQYF. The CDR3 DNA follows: TGTGCCAGCAGCTTGGGACAGGGAAAAGAGACCCAGTACTTC.

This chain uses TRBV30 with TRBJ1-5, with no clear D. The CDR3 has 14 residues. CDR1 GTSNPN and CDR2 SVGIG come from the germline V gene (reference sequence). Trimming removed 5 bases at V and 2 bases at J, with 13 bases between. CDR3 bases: TGTGCCTGGGAGCGAGGATCGGGCAATCAGCCCCAGCATTTT. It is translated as CAWERGSGNQPQHF.

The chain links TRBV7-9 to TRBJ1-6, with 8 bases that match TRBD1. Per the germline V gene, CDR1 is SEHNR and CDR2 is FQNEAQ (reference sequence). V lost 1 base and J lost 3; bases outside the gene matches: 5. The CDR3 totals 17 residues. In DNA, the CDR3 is TGTGCCAGCAGCTTAGGTCCGGGACAGGTCTATAATTCACCCCTCCACTTT. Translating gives CASSLGPGQVYNSPLHF.

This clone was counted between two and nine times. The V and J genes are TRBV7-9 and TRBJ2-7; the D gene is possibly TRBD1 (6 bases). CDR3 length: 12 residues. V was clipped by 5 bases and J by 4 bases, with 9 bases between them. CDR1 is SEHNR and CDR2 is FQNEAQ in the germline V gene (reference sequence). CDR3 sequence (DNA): TGTGCCAGCAGCATTCAGGGGTACGAGCAGTACGTC. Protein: CASSIQGYEQYV.

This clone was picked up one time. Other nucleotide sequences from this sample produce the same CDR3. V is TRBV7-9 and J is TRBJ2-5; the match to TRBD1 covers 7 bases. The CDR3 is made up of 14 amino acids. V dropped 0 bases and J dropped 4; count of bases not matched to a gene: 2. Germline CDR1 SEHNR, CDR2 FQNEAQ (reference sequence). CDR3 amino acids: CASSLAGGGETQYF. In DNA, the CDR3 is TGTGCCAGCAGCTTAGCAGGGGGCGGAGAGACCCAGTACTTC.

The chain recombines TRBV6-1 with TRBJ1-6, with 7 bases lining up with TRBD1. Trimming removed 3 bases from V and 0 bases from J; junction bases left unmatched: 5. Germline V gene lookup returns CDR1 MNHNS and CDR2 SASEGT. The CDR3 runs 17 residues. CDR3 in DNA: TGTGCCAGCAGTGACCAGGACAGGAGCTCCTATAATTCACCCCTCCACTTT. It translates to CASSDQDRSSYNSPLHF.

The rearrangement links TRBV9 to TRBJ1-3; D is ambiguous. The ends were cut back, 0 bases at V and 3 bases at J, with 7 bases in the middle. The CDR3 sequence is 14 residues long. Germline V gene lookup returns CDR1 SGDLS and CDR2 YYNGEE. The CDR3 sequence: CASSVGGFGNTIYF. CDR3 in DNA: TGTGCCAGCAGCGTAGGAGGGTTTGGAAACACCATATATTTT.

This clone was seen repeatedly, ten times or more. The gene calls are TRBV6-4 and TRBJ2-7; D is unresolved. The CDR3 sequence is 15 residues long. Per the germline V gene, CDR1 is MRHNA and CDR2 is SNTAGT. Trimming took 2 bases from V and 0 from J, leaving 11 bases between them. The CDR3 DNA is TGTGCCAGCAGTGACGAGTTCTTGCCCTCCTACGAGCAGTACGTC. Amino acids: CASSDEFLPSYEQYV.

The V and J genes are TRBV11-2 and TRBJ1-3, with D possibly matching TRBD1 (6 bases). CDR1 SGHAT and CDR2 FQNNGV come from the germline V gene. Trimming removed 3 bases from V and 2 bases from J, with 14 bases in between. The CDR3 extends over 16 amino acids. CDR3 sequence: CASSLPQGLAGNTIYF. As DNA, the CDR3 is TGTGCCAGCAGCTTGCCACAGGGTTTAGCTGGAAACACCATATATTTT. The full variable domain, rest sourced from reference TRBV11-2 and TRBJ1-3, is EAGVAQSPRYKIIEKRQSVAFWCNPISGHATLYWYQQILGQGPKLLIQFQNNGVVDDSQLPKDRFSAERLKGVDSTLKIQPAKLEDSAVYLCASSLPQGLAGNTIYFGEGSWLTVV.

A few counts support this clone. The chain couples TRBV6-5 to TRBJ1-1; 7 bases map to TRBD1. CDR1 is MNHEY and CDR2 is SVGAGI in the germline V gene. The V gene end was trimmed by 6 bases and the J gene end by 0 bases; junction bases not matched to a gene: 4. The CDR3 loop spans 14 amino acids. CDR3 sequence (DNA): TGTGCCAGCAGAGTAGACAGGGTGAACACTGAAGCTTTCTTT. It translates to CASRVDRVNTEAFF.

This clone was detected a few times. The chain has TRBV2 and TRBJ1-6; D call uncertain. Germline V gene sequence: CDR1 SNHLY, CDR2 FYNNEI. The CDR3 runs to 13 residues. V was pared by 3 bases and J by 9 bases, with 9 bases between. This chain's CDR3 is CASSEGGFSPLHF. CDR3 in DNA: TGTGCCAGCAGTGAGGGAGGGTTTTCACCCCTCCACTTT.

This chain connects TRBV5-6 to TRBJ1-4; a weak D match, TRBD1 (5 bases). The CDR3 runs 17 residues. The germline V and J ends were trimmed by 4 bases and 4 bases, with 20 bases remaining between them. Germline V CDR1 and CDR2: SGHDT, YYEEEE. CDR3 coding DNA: TGTGCCAGCAGCCGACGGACCCAGACAGCCTATAATGAAAAACTGTTTTTT. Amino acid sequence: CASSRRTQTAYNEKLFF.

Here the CDR3 reads CASSPPWAGGKSSYNEQFF. CDR3 bases: TGTGCCAGCAGCCCCCCGTGGGCGGGGGGCAAGAGCTCCTACAATGAGCAGTTCTTC. The rearrangement links TRBV5-4 to TRBJ2-1; the match to TRBD2 covers 8 bases. CDR1 and CDR2 (germline): SGHNT, YYREEE (reference sequence). The CDR3 totals 19 residues. Trimming took 4 bases from V and 0 from J; bases not matched to a gene: 15.

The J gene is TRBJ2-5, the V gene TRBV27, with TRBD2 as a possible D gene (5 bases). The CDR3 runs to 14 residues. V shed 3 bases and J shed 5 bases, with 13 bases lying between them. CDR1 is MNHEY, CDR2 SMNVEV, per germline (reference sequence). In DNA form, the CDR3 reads TGTGCCAGCAGTTTCCGCGGGTCCTGGGAGACCCAGTACTTC. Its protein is CASSFRGSWETQYF.

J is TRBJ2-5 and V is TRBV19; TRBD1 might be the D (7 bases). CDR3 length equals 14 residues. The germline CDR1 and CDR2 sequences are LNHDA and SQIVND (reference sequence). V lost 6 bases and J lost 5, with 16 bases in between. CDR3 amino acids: CASRSAGGTETQYF. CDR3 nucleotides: TGTGCCAGTAGATCTGCAGGGGGGACGGAGACCCAGTACTTC.